This T cell receptor beta chain was retrieved from a study of T-cell memory formation after mild COVID-19. This clonotype has a handful of counts. TCRdb processed the 5' RACE reads anew with MiXCR; each CDR3 protein has one entry. The sample yields some 490,000 distinct CDR3 sequences, over 15% seen once. Sequenced sample: PBMCs or a T cell subset sorted from them (not recorded which). This TCR derives from an adult woman who had mild COVID-19 (a few samples of this study predate the infection). Cell type and time point are not known.

The CDR3 spells CAISESKGGRGANYEQYF. Written as DNA, the CDR3 is TGTGCCATCAGTGAGTCGAAGGGAGGTCGGGGCGCAAACTACGAGCAGTACTTC. The chain carries TRBV10-3 and TRBJ2-7, with D maybe TRBD2 (6 bases). The CDR3 runs 18 residues. Trimming left V 0 bases short and J 3 bases short, with 21 bases between. Per the germline V gene, CDR1 is ENHRY and CDR2 is SYGVKD.